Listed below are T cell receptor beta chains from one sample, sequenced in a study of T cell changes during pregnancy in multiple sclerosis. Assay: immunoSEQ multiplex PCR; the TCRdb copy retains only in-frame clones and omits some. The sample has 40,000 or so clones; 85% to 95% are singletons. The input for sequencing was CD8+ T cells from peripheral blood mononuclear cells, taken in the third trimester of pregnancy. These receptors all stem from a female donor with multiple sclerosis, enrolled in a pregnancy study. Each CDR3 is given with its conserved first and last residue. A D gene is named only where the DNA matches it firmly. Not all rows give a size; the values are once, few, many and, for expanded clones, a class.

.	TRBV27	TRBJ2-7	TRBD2	TGTGCCAGCAGTTTATCTCCGCTAGCGGGAGCCTACGAGCAGTACTTC	CASSLSPLAGAYEQYF
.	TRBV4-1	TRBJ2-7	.	TGCGCCAGCAGCCAAGCAGGGTCCAACTACGAGCAGTACTTC	CASSQAGSNYEQYF
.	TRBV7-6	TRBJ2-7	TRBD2	TGTGCCAGCAGCACGGTAGCGGGGGGCCCTTCCTACGAGCAGTACTTC	CASSTVAGGPSYEQYF
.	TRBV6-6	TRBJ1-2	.	TGTGCCAGCAGTTACCCAGAGGAACCGGCTAACTATGGCTACACCTTC	CASSYPEEPANYGYTF
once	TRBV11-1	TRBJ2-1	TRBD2	TGTGCCAGCAGCCTAGAGACTAGCGGGGGATTTTTGGGTGAGCAGTTCTTC	CASSLETSGGFLGEQFF
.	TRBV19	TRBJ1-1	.	TGTGCCAGTAGTCCCCCAGGCGAAATGAACACTGAAGCTTTCTTT	CASSPPGEMNTEAFF
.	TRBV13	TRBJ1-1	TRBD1	TGTGCCAGCAGCCCCCTCGGACAGGGGGGCCAGAACACTGAAGCTTTCTTT	CASSPLGQGGQNTEAFF
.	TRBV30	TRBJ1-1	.	TGTGCCTGGAAGAGCGGAGCGAACACTGAAGCTTTCTTT	CAWKSGANTEAFF
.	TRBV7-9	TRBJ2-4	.	TGTGCCAGCAGCGGACTTAAAAACATTCAGTACTTC	CASSGLKNIQYF
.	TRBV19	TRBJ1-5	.	TGTGCCAGTAGTGAGACAGGTAATCAGCCCCAGCATTTT	CASSETGNQPQHF
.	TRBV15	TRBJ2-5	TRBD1	TGTGCCACCAGCAGACTCGGGACAGAGGGTAAAGAGACCCAGTACTTC	CATSRLGTEGKETQYF
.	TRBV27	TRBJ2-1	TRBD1	TGTGCCAGCACGACAGGGGGCGCCCACAATGAGCAGTTCTTC	CASTTGGAHNEQFF
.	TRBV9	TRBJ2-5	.	TGTGCCAGCAGCTCAGATGAAGAGACCCAGTACTTC	CASSSDEETQYF
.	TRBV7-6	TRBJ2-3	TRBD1	TGTGCCAGCAGCCAGACAGGGGAAGGAGATACGCAGTATTTT	CASSQTGEGDTQYF
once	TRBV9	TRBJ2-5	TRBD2	TGTGCCAGCAGCGTAGGACTAGCGGGGGGGCTTCAAGAGACCCAGTACTTC	CASSVGLAGGLQETQYF
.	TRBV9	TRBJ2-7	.	TGTGCCAGCAGCCCGTCAGACAGCGTCTCCTACGAGCAGTACTTC	CASSPSDSVSYEQYF
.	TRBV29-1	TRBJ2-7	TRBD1	TGCAGCGCACGGACAGGTCAGACCTACGAGCAGTACTTC	CSARTGQTYEQYF
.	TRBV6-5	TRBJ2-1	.	TGTGCCAGCAGTTACTCCCGGCAGGTCGAGCAGTTCTTC	CASSYSRQVEQFF
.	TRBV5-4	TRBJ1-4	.	TGTGCCAGCAGCTTCGGACAGACAACTAATGAAAAACTGTTTTTT	CASSFGQTTNEKLFF
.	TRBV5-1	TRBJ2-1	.	TGCGCCAGCAGCAACCTGGACTTGATCTACAATGAGCAGTTCTTC	CASSNLDLIYNEQFF
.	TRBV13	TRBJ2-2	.	TGTGCCAGCAGCCCCAGGGAAAGGAAAACCGGGGAGCTGTTTTTT	CASSPRERKTGELFF
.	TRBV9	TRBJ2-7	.	TGTGCCAGCAGCACCTCTGGTCGGGACACCTACGAGCAGTACTTC	CASSTSGRDTYEQYF
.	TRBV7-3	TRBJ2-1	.	TGTGCCAGCAGCTTATCGCAGTCCAATGAGCAGTTCTTC	CASSLSQSNEQFF
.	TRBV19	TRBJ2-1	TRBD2	TGTGCCAGTAGTATAGTCTTTAGCGGGGGGGGAAACAATGAGCAGTTCTTC	CASSIVFSGGGNNEQFF
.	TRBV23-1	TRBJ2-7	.	TGCGCCAGCAGTCAAACGGCAGGCGCCTCCCCTACCTACGAGCAGTACTTC	CASSQTAGASPTYEQYF
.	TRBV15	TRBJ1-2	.	TGTGCCACCAGCAGAGACTCCTCTAACTATGGCTACACCTTC	CATSRDSSNYGYTF
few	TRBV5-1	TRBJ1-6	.	TGCGCCAGCAGCTTGGGACAAGATTCACCCCTCCACTTT	CASSLGQDSPLHF
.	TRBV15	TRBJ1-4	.	TGTGCCACCAGCAGACCGGAGGGGTCGACTAATGAAAAACTGTTTTTT	CATSRPEGSTNEKLFF
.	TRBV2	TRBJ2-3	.	TGTGCCAGCAGTGGTCGGACAGATACGCAGTATTTT	CASSGRTDTQYF
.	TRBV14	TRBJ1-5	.	TGTGCCAGCAGCCATGGCGGGAATCAGCCCCAGCATTTT	CASSHGGNQPQHF
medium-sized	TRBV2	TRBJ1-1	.	TGTGCCAGCAGACGACTTGAAGCTTTCTTT	CASRRLEAFF
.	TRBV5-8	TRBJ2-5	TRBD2	TGTGCCAGCAGCTTAAATTACAAGCGGGAGGCCTACCAAGAGACCCAGTACTTC	CASSLNYKREAYQETQYF
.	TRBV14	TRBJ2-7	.	TGTGCCAGCAGCCCGCGCCCCAGGGGACCCTACGAGCAGTACTTC	CASSPRPRGPYEQYF
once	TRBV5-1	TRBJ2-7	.	TGCGCCAGCAGCTTGGGAGACAGCAACGACGAGCAGTACTTC	CASSLGDSNDEQYF
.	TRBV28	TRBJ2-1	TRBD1	TGTGCCAGCAAGGGACAGGAATACAATGAGCAGTTCTTC	CASKGQEYNEQFF
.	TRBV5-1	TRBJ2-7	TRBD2	TGCGCCAGCAGCCCCGGGACTAGCTCCTACGAGCAGTACTTC	CASSPGTSSYEQYF
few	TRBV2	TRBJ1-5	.	TGTGCCAGCAGGGACACCCTATACAATCAGCCCCAGCATTTT	CASRDTLYNQPQHF
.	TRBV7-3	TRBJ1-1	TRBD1	TGTGCCAGCAGCCCCTTCGGACAGGGCCAATACACTGAAGCTTTCTTT	CASSPFGQGQYTEAFF
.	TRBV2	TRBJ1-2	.	TGTGCCAGCAGTGAAGCGGGGCTCCCCACAGGGTCAAAGGATGGCTACACCTTC	CASSEAGLPTGSKDGYTF
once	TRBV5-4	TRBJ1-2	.	TGTGCCAGCAGCGAAGACTTAACAGGCTATGGCTACACCTTC	CASSEDLTGYGYTF
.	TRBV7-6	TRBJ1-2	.	TGTGCCAGCAGCTTAGGGGGGGTGCCTCCGACCTTC	CASSLGGVPPTF
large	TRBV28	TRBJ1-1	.	TGTGCCAGCAGCCTACAAACAGGGTTAAACACTGAAGCTTTCTTT	CASSLQTGLNTEAFF
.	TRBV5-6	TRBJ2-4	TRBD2	TGTGCCAGCAGCACCGGACTAGCGGGGTTAGCCAAAAACATTCAGTACTTC	CASSTGLAGLAKNIQYF
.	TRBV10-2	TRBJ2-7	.	TGCGCCAGCACAGGGGGGACGGTAGCCTACGAGCAGTACTTC	CASTGGTVAYEQYF
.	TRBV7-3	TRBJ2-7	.	TGTGCCAGCAGCTCAGAATATAGACAGGTAACTTACGAGCAGTACTTC	CASSSEYRQVTYEQYF
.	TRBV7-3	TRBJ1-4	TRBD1	TGTGCCAGCAGCCAGGACAGGGGGCCAGGTAATGAAAAACTGTTTTTT	CASSQDRGPGNEKLFF
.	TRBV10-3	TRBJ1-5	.	TGTGCCATCAGTGAGTCGGGGGGGGATGACAATCAGCCCCAGCATTTT	CAISESGGDDNQPQHF
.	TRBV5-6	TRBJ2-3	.	TGTGCCAGCAGCTTGTTTGCGGCAGATACGCAGTATTTT	CASSLFAADTQYF
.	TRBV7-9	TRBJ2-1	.	TGTGCCAGCAGCACCAGGAACAGATCTGGGAATGAGCAGTTCTTC	CASSTRNRSGNEQFF
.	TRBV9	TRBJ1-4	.	TGTGCCAGCAGCCCCCCCGGGTTTGGGGAAAAACTGTTTTTT	CASSPPGFGEKLFF
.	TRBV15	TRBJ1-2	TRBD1	TGTGCCACCAGCAGAGATGGGACAGAAGGGAGCTATGGCTACACCTTC	CATSRDGTEGSYGYTF
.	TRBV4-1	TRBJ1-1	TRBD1	TGCGCCAGCAGCCAAGGATACAGGGGGACCACTGAAGCTTTCTTT	CASSQGYRGTTEAFF
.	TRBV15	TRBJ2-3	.	TGTGCCACCAGCACCGACTCTACATTTGATTTTAGGGATACGCAGTATTTT	CATSTDSTFDFRDTQYF
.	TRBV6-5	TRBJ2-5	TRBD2	TGTGCCAGCAGTTACTCCGGGTCGGGGGGGGAGACCCAGTACTTC	CASSYSGSGGETQYF